The T cell receptor (beta chain) described here comes from a study of blood T cell repertoires in COVID-19. Turning to the study itself: Acute and convalescent COVID-19 specimens originated in the United States, Italy and Spain. PBMCs, B-cell-depleted T cells, or T cells provided the cDNA or gDNA that made up the material.

This clone turned up a few times. Original methodology: Amplification of reference gene primers was used by the study to estimate nucleated cell counts. Profiling relied on immunoSEQ multiplex PCR, and the TCRdb table lists in-frame clones only, not all of them. The V and J calls and the clone size are those of that table, but D and trimming were determined from the DNA. Seen here are approximately 200,000 clones, 70% to 90% observed once, and the top ten hold 0.85% to 1%. Germline V lookup: CDR1 ENHRY, CDR2 SYGVKD. J lost 9 bases, V lost 2 bases, and 3 bases had no gene match. CDR3 length: 12 residues.

V and J are TRBV10-3 and TRBJ1-1; 7 bases map to TRBD1. The sequence was obtained from a man aged 35-49 years with acute or convalescent COVID-19. The sample was peripheral blood. The CDR3 here is CAISEEGGKAFF. CDR3 in DNA: TGTGCCATCAGTGAGGAAGGGGGCAAAGCTTTCTTT.